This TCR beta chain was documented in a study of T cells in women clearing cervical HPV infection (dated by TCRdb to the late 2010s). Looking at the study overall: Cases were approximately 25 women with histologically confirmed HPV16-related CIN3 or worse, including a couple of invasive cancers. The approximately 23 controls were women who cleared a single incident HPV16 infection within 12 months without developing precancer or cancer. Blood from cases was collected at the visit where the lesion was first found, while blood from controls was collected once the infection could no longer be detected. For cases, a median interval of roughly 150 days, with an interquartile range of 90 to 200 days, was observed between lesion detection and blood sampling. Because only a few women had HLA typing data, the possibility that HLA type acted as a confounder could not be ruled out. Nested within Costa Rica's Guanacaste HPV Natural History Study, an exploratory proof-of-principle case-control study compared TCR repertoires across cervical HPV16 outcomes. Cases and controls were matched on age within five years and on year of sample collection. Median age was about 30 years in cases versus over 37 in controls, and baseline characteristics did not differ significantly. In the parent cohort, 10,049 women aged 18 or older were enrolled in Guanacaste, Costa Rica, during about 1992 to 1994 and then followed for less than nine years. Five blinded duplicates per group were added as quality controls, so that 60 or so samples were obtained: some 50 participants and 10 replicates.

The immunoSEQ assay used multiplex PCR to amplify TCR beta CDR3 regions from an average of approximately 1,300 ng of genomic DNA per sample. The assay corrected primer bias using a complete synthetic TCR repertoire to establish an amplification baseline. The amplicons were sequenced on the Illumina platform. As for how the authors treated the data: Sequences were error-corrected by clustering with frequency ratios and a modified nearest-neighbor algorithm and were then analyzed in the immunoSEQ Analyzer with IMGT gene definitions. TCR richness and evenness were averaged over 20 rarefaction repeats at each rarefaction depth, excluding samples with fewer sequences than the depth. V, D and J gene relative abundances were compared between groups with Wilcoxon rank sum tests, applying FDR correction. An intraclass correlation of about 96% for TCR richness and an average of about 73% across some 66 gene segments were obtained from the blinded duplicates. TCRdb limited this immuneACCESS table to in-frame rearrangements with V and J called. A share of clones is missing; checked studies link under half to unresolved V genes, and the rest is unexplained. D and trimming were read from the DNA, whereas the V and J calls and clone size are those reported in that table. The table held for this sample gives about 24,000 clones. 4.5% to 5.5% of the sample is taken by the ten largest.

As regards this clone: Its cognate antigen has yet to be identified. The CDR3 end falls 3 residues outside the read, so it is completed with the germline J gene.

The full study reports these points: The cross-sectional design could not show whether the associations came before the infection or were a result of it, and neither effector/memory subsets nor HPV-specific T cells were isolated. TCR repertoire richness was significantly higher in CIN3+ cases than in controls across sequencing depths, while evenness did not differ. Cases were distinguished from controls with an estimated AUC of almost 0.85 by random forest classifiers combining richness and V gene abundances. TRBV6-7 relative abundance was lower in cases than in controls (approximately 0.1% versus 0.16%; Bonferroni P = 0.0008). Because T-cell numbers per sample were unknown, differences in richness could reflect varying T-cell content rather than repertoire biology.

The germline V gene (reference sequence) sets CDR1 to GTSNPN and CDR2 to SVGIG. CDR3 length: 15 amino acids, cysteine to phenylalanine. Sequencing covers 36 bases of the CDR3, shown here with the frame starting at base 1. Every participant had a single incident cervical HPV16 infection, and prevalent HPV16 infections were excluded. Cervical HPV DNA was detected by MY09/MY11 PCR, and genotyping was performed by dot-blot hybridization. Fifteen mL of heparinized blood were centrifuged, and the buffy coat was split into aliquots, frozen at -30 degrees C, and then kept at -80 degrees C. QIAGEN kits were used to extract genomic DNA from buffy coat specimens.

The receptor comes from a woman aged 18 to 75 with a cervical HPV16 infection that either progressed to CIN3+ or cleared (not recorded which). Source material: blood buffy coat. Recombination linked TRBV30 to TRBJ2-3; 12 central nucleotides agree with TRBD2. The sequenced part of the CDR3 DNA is TGTGCCTGGATGGGACTAGCGGGTCACCAAGAGACG. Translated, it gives CAWMGLAGHQET. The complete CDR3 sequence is CAWMGLAGHQETQYF.